These 9 T cell receptor beta chains originate from one sample sequenced in a study of Ad26.COV2.S vaccination and SARS-CoV-2 variants. The treatment: some 20 received Ad26.COV2.S at low or high dose, single or two shots; 5 received placebo; per-sample allocation not given. Sampling was done on day 63 after the first vaccine or placebo injection. Profiled with immunoSEQ multiplex PCR; TCRdb holds only in-frame clones, not every one. Of 250,000 to 300,000 clones in the sample, around 87% were seen once. Sequencing used peripheral blood, obtained in a trial of Ad26.COV2.S vaccine versus placebo. The receptors were gathered from a person between 18 and 59 years old who received the Ad26.COV2.S COVID-19 vaccine or a placebo.

The gene calls are TRBV28 and TRBJ1-2; 8 bases align to TRBD1. CDR1 is MDHEN, CDR2 SYDVKM, per germline. The CDR3 consists of 16 residues. V was pared by 1 base and J by 7 bases, with 11 bases of the junction left unmatched. CDR3 nucleotide sequence: TGTGCCAGCAGTTTATTCCACCGCGGACAGGGAGGTGGCTACACCTTC. Its protein product is CASSLFHRGQGGGYTF.

The chain links TRBV18 to TRBJ1-5, with 9 positions matching TRBD1. The CDR3 has 16 residues. After removal of 3 bases from V and 6 bases from J, the junction contained 9 bases not matched to a gene. The germline V gene has CDR1 KGHSH and CDR2 LQKENI. The CDR3 loop is CASSPNPGQGGQPQHF. The CDR3 region has the DNA TGTGCCAGCTCACCCAATCCGGGACAGGGAGGTCAGCCCCAGCATTTT.

V is TRBV29-1 and J is TRBJ2-1; TRBD1 agrees at 8 bases. Germline CDR1 reads SQVTM; CDR2 reads ANQGSEA. The CDR3 has 13 residues. Trimming at V came to 5 bases and at J to 7 bases, leaving 7 bases not matched to a gene. The CDR3 region is CSVIRQGANEQFF. In DNA, the CDR3 is TGCAGCGTTATTCGGCAGGGGGCGAATGAGCAGTTCTTC.

This clone is a singleton in its sample. This chain joins TRBV5-5 and TRBJ2-7, with 10 nucleotides matching TRBD1. Trimming cost V 4 bases and J 4 bases; bases outside gene matches: 5. The CDR3 loop spans 14 amino acids. Germline loops: CDR1 SGHKS, CDR2 YYEKEE (reference sequence). CDR3 sequence: CASSRTGGGYEQYF. CDR3 coding DNA: TGTGCCAGCAGCAGGACAGGGGGAGGTTACGAGCAGTACTTC.

The V call is TRBV19, the J call TRBJ2-1; the D is unclear. This CDR3 contains 14 residues. Germline V gives CDR1 LNHDA, CDR2 SQIVND (reference sequence). Trimming left V 6 bases short and J 0 bases short, with 9 bases between. CDR3 protein: CASRGWGSYNEQFF. The CDR3 bases are TGTGCCAGTAGGGGTTGGGGCTCCTACAATGAGCAGTTCTTC.

This clone appeared once. The V call is TRBV2, the J call TRBJ1-1; 7 bases are a match to TRBD1. V lost 5 bases to trimming and J lost 7 bases; unmatched junction nucleotides: 7. CDR1 is SNHLY and CDR2 is FYNNEI in the germline V gene. The CDR3 length is 13 residues. CDR3 sequence reads: CASSRGQQYEAFF. Here the CDR3 DNA reads TGTGCCAGCAGTAGGGGGCAGCAGTATGAAGCTTTCTTT.

This clone was counted a single time. The gene calls are TRBV7-3 and TRBJ1-2; 8 nucleotides match TRBD1. Looked up from germline, CDR1 is SGHTA and CDR2 is FQGTGA. The junction had 5 bases not matched to a gene; V was cut back by 0 bases and J by 8 bases. The CDR3 loop spans 14 amino acids. DNA for the CDR3: TGTGCCAGCAGCTTAACCGGGACAGGAAAAGGCTACACCTTC. It yields the protein CASSLTGTGKGYTF.

J is TRBJ1-5 and V is TRBV6-5, with 9 bases fitting TRBD1. CDR3 length: 15 amino acids. The germline V gene encodes CDR1 MNHEY and CDR2 SVGAGI. V dropped 10 bases and J dropped 7; count of bases not matched to a gene: 14. CDR3 bases: TGTGCCATAAACAGGGGGCTACCGGGGGTACAGCCCCAGCATTTT. Encoded protein: CAINRGLPGVQPQHF.

This clone was observed a few times. V is TRBV4-2 and J is TRBJ2-5; 7 bases align to TRBD2. The V gene's germline CDR1 is LGHNA and CDR2 YNFKEQ. This CDR3 comprises 16 residues. J gave up 4 bases and V 0 bases, and 8 bases lay outside the gene matches. CDR3 sequence reads: CASSQEVGGFIETQYF. CDR3 coding DNA: TGTGCCAGCAGCCAAGAGGTGGGGGGGTTCATAGAGACCCAGTACTTC.